This TCR beta chain was documented in a study of OX40 agonist ivuxolimab in advanced cancers. Study-wide context: Partial responses were achieved by three patients, one with hepatocellular carcinoma and two with cutaneous melanoma.

As to this clone: The antigen is not known.

Only in-frame clones appear in the TCRdb table, and some are missing; sequencing was by immunoSEQ multiplex PCR. The sample has around 66,000 clones, around 81% seen once; the top ten hold 4.4%. Findings and limits, study-wide: Expanded clones tended on average to be more numerous among CD8+ T cells than CD4+.

The cohort excluded patients with autoimmune disease history or systemic immunosuppression. CDR1 is SGHVS, CDR2 FQNEAQ, per germline. Trimming stripped 3 bases from V and 8 bases from J, with 22 bases between. CDR3 length equals 17 residues. This material consisted of CD4+ or CD8+ T cells sorted from blood, taken in a trial of the OX40 agonist ivuxolimab. This receptor was obtained from an adult with an advanced solid tumor such as melanoma, head and neck, liver or kidney cancer. The gene calls are TRBV7-8 and TRBJ1-4; D is undetermined. In nucleotides, the CDR3 is TGTGCCAGCAGCTTCGGTTCTTTTGGACGACTGGGCGAAAAACTGTTTTTT. This codes for CASSFGSFGRLGEKLFF.